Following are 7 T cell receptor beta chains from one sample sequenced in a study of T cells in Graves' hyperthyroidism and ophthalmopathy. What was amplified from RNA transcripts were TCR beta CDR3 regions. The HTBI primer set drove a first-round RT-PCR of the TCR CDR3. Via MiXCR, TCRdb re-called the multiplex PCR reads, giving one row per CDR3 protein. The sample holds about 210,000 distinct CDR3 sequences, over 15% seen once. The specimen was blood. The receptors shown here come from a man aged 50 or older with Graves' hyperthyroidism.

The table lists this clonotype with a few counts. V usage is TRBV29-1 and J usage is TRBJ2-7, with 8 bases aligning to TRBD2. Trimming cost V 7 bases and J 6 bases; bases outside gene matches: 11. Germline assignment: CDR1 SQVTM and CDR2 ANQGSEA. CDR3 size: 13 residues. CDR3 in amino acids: CSAEAGESIEQYF. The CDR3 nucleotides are TGCAGCGCCGAAGCGGGAGAATCTATCGAGCAGTACTTC.

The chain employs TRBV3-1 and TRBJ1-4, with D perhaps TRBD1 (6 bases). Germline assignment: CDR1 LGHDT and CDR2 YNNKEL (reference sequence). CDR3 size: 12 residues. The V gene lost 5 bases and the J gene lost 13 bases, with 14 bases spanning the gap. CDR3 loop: CASSSRTDRLFF. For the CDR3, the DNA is TGTGCCAGCAGCTCACGGACAGATAGACTGTTTTTT.

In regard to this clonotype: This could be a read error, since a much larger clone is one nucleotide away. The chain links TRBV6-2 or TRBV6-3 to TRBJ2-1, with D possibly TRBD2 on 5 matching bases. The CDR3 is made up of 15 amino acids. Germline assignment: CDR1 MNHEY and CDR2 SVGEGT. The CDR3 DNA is TGTGCCAGCAGTGACTCGGCGGGTTCCTACAATGAGCAGCTCTTC. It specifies CASSDSAGSYNEQLF.

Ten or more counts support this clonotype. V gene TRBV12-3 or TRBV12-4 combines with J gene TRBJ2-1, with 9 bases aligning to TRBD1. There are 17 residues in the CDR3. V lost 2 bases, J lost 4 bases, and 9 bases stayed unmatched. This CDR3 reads CASSLSRQGGRYNEQFF. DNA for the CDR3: TGTGCCAGCAGTTTATCCAGACAGGGGGGGAGATACAATGAGCAGTTCTTC.

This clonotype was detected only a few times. The CDR3 region has the DNA TGTGCCAGCAGCGCCCCCGGGGGAGAAGCGCGGGAGCAGTACTTC. Amino acid sequence: CASSAPGGEAREQYF. The rearrangement links TRBV5-8 to TRBJ2-7; D is perhaps TRBD2 (6 bases). V gave up 4 bases and J gave up 7 bases, with 21 bases separating them. Germline CDR1 and CDR2: SGHTS and YDEGEE. The CDR3 spans 15 residues. The whole variable domain, filled in from reference TRBV5-8 and TRBJ2-7, reads EAGVTQSPTHLIKTRGQQATLRCSPISGHTSVYWYQQALGLGLQFLLWYDEGEERNRGNFPPRFSGRQFPNYSSELNVNALELEDSALYLCASSAPGGEAREQYFGPGTRLTVT.

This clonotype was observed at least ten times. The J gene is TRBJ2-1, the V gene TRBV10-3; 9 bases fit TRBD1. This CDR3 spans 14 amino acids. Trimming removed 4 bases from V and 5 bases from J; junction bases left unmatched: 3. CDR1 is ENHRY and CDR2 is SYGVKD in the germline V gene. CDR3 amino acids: CAISGDRDDNEQFF. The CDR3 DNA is TGTGCCATCAGTGGGGACAGGGACGACAATGAGCAGTTCTTC.

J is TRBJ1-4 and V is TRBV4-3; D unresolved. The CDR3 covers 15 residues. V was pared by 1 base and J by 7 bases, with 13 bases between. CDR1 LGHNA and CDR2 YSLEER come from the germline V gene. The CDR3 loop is CASSQGRSTFEKLFF. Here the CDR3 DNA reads TGCGCCAGCAGCCAAGGCCGGTCAACCTTTGAAAAACTGTTTTTT.